The 29 T cell receptor beta chains below come from one sample, sequenced in a study of cytomegalovirus exposure and HLA in healthy donors (TCRdb year 2017). Library preparation employed the immunoSEQ multiplex PCR assay. TCRdb holds this immuneACCESS table with in-frame rearrangements only. Some clones are missing; in checked studies, unresolved V genes explain under half, and the rest has no known cause. A total of fewer than 250,000 clones appear in this sample, around nine tenths of them only once. The top ten clonotypes cover less than 3% of the sample. What was sequenced was PBMCs. The origin of the receptors is a man aged 18-30 years in good health and CMV-seronegative.

The V and J genes are TRBV28 and TRBJ2-1; 13 bases line up with TRBD2. Losses at the gene ends were 5 bases for V and 4 bases for J; bases not matched to a gene: 11. CDR3 length: 18 amino acids. The germline V gene has CDR1 MDHEN and CDR2 SYDVKM. The DNA of the CDR3 is TGTGCCAGCAGTCCCCGACTAGCGGGGGGCCCAGTATACAATGAGCAGTTCTTC. Residues: CASSPRLAGGPVYNEQFF.

This chain uses TRBV19 with TRBJ1-6, with D maybe TRBD1 (5 bases). This CDR3 has 15 residues. Germline V gene lookup returns CDR1 LNHDA and CDR2 SQIVND (reference sequence). The germline V and J ends were trimmed by 0 bases and 10 bases, with 13 bases remaining between them. The CDR3 reads CASSIDRQGRSPLHF. In DNA, the CDR3 is TGTGCCAGTAGTATAGATCGCCAGGGAAGGTCACCCCTCCACTTT.

The chain carries TRBV29-1 and TRBJ1-2, with unresolved D. Per germline, CDR1 SQVTM and CDR2 ANQGSEA. This CDR3 is built from 15 residues. Deletions cut 8 bases from V and 0 bases from J, with 19 bases between. Here the CDR3 reads CSPGRVGRTNYGYTF. The CDR3 nucleotides read TGCAGCCCCGGGAGGGTAGGCCGGACTAACTATGGCTACACCTTC. Together with reference TRBV29-1 and TRBJ1-2, the CDR3 gives the full variable domain: SAVISQKPSRDICQRGTSLTIQCQVDSQVTMMFWYRQQPGQSLTLIATANQGSEATYESGFVIDKFPISRPNLTFSTLTVSNMSPEDSSIYLCSPGRVGRTNYGYTFGSGTRLTVV.

The V gene is TRBV19, the J gene TRBJ1-2; perhaps TRBD1 as D (6 bases). The CDR3 covers 13 residues. Germline V gene sequence: CDR1 LNHDA, CDR2 SQIVND (reference sequence). The ends were cut back, 7 bases at V and 4 bases at J, with 13 bases in the middle. The CDR3 bases are TGTGCCAGTACCCGGACAGCTTTCTATGGCTACACCTTC. This gives the protein CASTRTAFYGYTF.

The chain has TRBV28 and TRBJ2-3; 14 nucleotides agree with TRBD2. The CDR3 covers 19 residues. Looked up from germline, CDR1 is MDHEN and CDR2 is SYDVKM. The V gene end was trimmed by 3 bases and the J gene end by 4 bases; junction bases not matched to a gene: 12. The CDR3 sequence: CASSFVPGLAGVGPDTQYF. In DNA form, the CDR3 reads TGTGCCAGCAGTTTTGTCCCGGGACTAGCGGGGGTTGGCCCAGATACGCAGTATTTT.

This clone was recorded a few times. Other DNA sequences in this sample translate to the same CDR3. The chain is built from TRBV7-6 and TRBJ2-7, with a tentative D call TRBD2 (6 bases). This CDR3 region has 14 residues. The germline gives CDR1 SGHVS, CDR2 FNYEAQ. V lost 5 bases to trimming and J lost 0 bases, with 11 bases between them. The CDR3 DNA reads as TGTGCCAGCAGCCCGCGGGGTATCTCCTACGAGCAGTACTTC. Its protein product is CASSPRGISYEQYF.

The chain has TRBV5-6 and TRBJ1-2; tentatively, D is TRBD1 (6 bases). This CDR3 contains 15 residues. V was shortened by 0 bases and J by 6 bases, with 15 bases between the two germline ends. Germline V gene lookup returns CDR1 SGHDT and CDR2 YYEEEE. CDR3 amino acids: CASSLGPQGFNGYTF. In nucleotides, the CDR3 is TGTGCCAGCAGCTTGGGGCCACAGGGTTTTAATGGCTACACCTTC. The full variable domain, completed using reference TRBV5-6 and TRBJ1-2, is DAGVTQSPTHLIKTRGQQVTLRCSPKSGHDTVSWYQQALGQGPQFIFQYYEEEERQRGNFPDRFSGHQFPNYSSELNVNALLLGDSALYLCASSLGPQGFNGYTFGSGTRLTVV.

This rearrangement joins TRBV10-3 to TRBJ2-7; 7 nucleotides align to TRBD1. Germline V gene lookup returns CDR1 ENHRY and CDR2 SYGVKD. V shed 2 bases, J shed 3 bases, and the junction held 7 bases outside the gene matches. The CDR3 has 15 amino acids. CDR3 in amino acids: CAISERLGQFYEQYF. CDR3 DNA: TGTGCCATCAGTGAGCGGCTGGGACAGTTCTACGAGCAGTACTTC.

The chain combines TRBV11-2 with TRBJ1-2; D is unresolved. Germline V lookup: CDR1 SGHAT, CDR2 FQNNGV. Trimming shortened V by 6 bases and J by 8 bases, and 16 bases separated the two germline ends. The CDR3 covers 13 residues. The CDR3 nucleotides are TGTGCCAGCAGTTTAAGCGCGGCCCTGGGCTACACCTTC. It encodes CASSLSAALGYTF.

The chain's CDR3 is CASSATRQINNQPQHF. In nucleotides, the CDR3 is TGTGCCAGCTCAGCGACTAGACAGATTAACAATCAGCCCCAGCATTTT. The rearrangement links TRBV18 to TRBJ1-5, with TRBD1 as a possible D gene (5 bases). CDR1 is KGHSH and CDR2 is LQKENI in the germline V gene. With 5 bases removed from V and 3 bases from J, the gap between germline ends came to 17 bases. This CDR3 comprises 16 residues.

The V gene is TRBV4-2, the J gene TRBJ2-3; 13 bases agree with TRBD2. V dropped 4 bases and J dropped 4; count of bases not matched to a gene: 5. This CDR3 region has 16 residues. Germline values: CDR1 LGHNA, CDR2 YNFKEQ. The CDR3 sequence: CASSRTSGSGADTQYF. The CDR3 DNA sequence: TGTGCCAGCAGCCGGACTAGCGGGAGCGGGGCAGATACGCAGTATTTT.

The chain links TRBV28 to TRBJ2-7; TRBD1 matches 7 bases. Trimming took 10 bases from V and 2 from J; bases not matched to a gene: 8. The CDR3 spans 13 residues. Per the germline V gene, CDR1 is MDHEN and CDR2 is SYDVKM. The CDR3 bases are TGTGCCATCGGGACGACAGGGACCTACGAGCAGTACTTC. The encoded protein is CAIGTTGTYEQYF.

This chain links TRBV15 with TRBJ2-3, with 10 bases fitting TRBD2. Trimming cost V 0 bases and J 7 bases; bases outside gene matches: 7. The CDR3 is 16 amino acids. CDR1 and CDR2 from the germline V gene are LNHNV and YYDKDF (reference sequence). For the CDR3, the DNA is TGTGCCACCAGCAGAGATAGTCTAGCGGGAGCTCATACGCAGTATTTT. This sequence encodes CATSRDSLAGAHTQYF. Combining the CDR3 with reference TRBV15 and TRBJ2-3 gives the whole variable domain DAMVIQNPRYQVTQFGKPVTLSCSQTLNHNVMYWYQQKSSQAPKLLFHYYDKDFNNEADTPDNFQSRRPNTSFCFLDIRSPGLGDTAMYLCATSRDSLAGAHTQYFGPGTRLTVL.

The V call is TRBV28, the J call TRBJ1-5; the D gene is possibly TRBD1 (6 bases). V was shortened by 6 bases and J by 4 bases, with 19 bases between the two germline ends. Per the germline V gene, CDR1 is MDHEN and CDR2 is SYDVKM. This CDR3 has 16 residues. The DNA for the CDR3 is TGTGCCAGCAGATCCCCTCAACAGGGTGCAAATCAGCCCCAGCATTTT. This encodes CASRSPQQGANQPQHF.

The chain employs TRBV25-1 and TRBJ2-6; D unclear. CDR3 size: 15 residues. Trimming removed 1 base at V and 0 bases at J, with 4 bases between. CDR1 and CDR2 (germline): MGHDK, SYGVNS. CDR3 protein: CASSELASGANVLTF. CDR3 DNA sequence: TGTGCCAGCAGTGAATTAGCCTCTGGGGCCAACGTCCTGACTTTC.

The V and J genes are TRBV7-9 and TRBJ1-1, with D hard to call. Germline CDR1 SEHNR, CDR2 FQNEAQ (reference sequence). Trimming took off 5 bases at V and 4 bases at J, with 5 bases between the two ends. CDR3 length: 11 amino acids. CDR3 sequence: CASSGSTEAFF. Here the CDR3 DNA reads TGTGCCAGCAGCGGCTCCACTGAAGCTTTCTTT.

This chain links TRBV15 with TRBJ2-2; TRBD1 aligns across 8 bases. V lost 2 bases to trimming and J lost 8 bases; unmatched junction nucleotides: 7. CDR1 LNHNV and CDR2 YYDKDF come from the germline V gene (reference sequence). The CDR3 sequence is 15 residues long. CDR3 residues: CATSRPSDRAGELFF. CDR3 nucleotide sequence: TGTGCCACCAGCAGACCCTCGGACAGGGCAGGGGAGCTGTTTTTT.

The J gene is TRBJ1-1, the V gene TRBV5-1; D perhaps matches TRBD1 (6 bases). The CDR3 runs to 9 residues. The germline V gene encodes CDR1 SGHRS and CDR2 YFSETQ. The V gene lost 10 bases and the J gene lost 6 bases, with 7 bases spanning the gap. The CDR3 is CARTAEAFF. The CDR3 DNA reads as TGCGCCCGGACAGCTGAAGCTTTCTTT.

The rearrangement uses TRBV6-6 and TRBJ1-2; 8 bases align to TRBD1. Germline trimming cut 5 bases from V and 0 bases from J; bases unmatched to any gene: 8. This CDR3 is built from 16 residues. Germline lookup yields CDR1 MNHNY and CDR2 SVGAGI (reference sequence). This chain's CDR3 is CASSTQGGATNYGYTF. For the CDR3, the DNA is TGTGCCAGCAGTACACAGGGGGGAGCCACTAACTATGGCTACACCTTC.

The chain recombines TRBV4-3 with TRBJ1-1; 7 bases fit TRBD1. Germline values: CDR1 LGHNA, CDR2 YSLEER. The V gene end was trimmed by 0 bases and the J gene end by 10 bases; junction bases not matched to a gene: 11. The CDR3 spans 15 residues. The DNA for the CDR3 is TGCGCCAGCAGCCAAGATGGACAGGCAAACGACGGAGCTTTCTTT. Protein product: CASSQDGQANDGAFF.

The chain carries TRBV9 and TRBJ2-7; perhaps TRBD2 as D (7 bases). The CDR3 contains 15 residues. V lost 4 bases and J lost 2, with 16 bases in between. Germline V gives CDR1 SGDLS, CDR2 YYNGEE. The CDR3 protein is CASSPGEGGPYEQYF. The CDR3 DNA follows: TGTGCCAGCAGCCCCGGGGAGGGGGGGCCCTACGAGCAGTACTTC.

The rearrangement links TRBV27 to TRBJ1-1; TRBD1 is a possible D gene (5 bases). The CDR3 contains 13 residues. Germline assignment: CDR1 MNHEY and CDR2 SMNVEV (reference sequence). Trimming shortened V by 5 bases and J by 7 bases, and 14 bases separated the two germline ends. The CDR3 protein is CASSARAGGEAFF. In nucleotides, the CDR3 is TGTGCCAGCAGTGCTCGGGCGGGGGGTGAAGCTTTCTTT.

The CDR3 DNA sequence: TGCAGCGTTGGGCCATGGGGACAGGGTGCCTACGAGCAGTACTTC. Translation: CSVGPWGQGAYEQYF. The V call is TRBV29-1, the J call TRBJ2-7, with 9 bases that match TRBD1. Per germline, CDR1 SQVTM and CDR2 ANQGSEA. With V trimmed by 4 bases and J by 2 bases, 9 bases remained unmatched. The CDR3 is 15 amino acids.

In the case of this clone: Other nucleotide sequences in the sample specify the same CDR3. The chain joins TRBV18 to TRBJ1-1; 7 nucleotides align to TRBD1. The CDR3 length is 13 residues. Germline values: CDR1 KGHSH, CDR2 LQKENI. The V segment lost 9 bases and the J segment 1 base; nucleotides outside the gene matches: 5. The CDR3 protein is CASSGQANTEAFF. The CDR3 coding sequence is TGTGCCAGTTCCGGACAGGCGAACACTGAAGCTTTCTTT.

This clone was seen a few times. CDR3 coding DNA: TGTGCCAGCAGCCCCGGGACAGGGGACTCACCCCTCCACTTT. Amino acid sequence: CASSPGTGDSPLHF. The V gene is TRBV5-6, the J gene TRBJ1-6; 10 bases match TRBD1. The germline V gene has CDR1 SGHDT and CDR2 YYEEEE. V lost 4 bases, J lost 10 bases, and 5 bases stayed unmatched. The CDR3 sequence is 14 residues long.

The genes are TRBV7-2 and TRBJ1-5; 10 nucleotides line up with TRBD1. From germline, CDR1 is SGHTA and CDR2 FQGNSA. V was clipped by 3 bases and J by 9 bases; unmatched bases: 5. The CDR3 extends over 14 amino acids. The CDR3 sequence: CASSFRDRGWPQHF. The CDR3 DNA is TGTGCCAGCAGCTTTCGGGACAGGGGTTGGCCCCAGCATTTT.

V and J are TRBV4-1 and TRBJ2-3; 12 nucleotides agree with TRBD2. The CDR3 length is 16 residues. Germline CDR1 MGHRA, CDR2 YSYEKL. Germline trimming cut 3 bases from V and 2 bases from J; bases unmatched to any gene: 3. The CDR3 reads CASSQRTSGNTDTQYF. CDR3 in DNA: TGCGCCAGCAGCCAGAGGACTAGCGGGAACACAGATACGCAGTATTTT.

The chain uses TRBV30 and TRBJ2-5; 9 nucleotides line up with TRBD1. This CDR3 has 14 residues. The V gene end was trimmed by 5 bases and the J gene end by 7 bases; junction bases not matched to a gene: 11. Germline V lookup: CDR1 GTSNPN, CDR2 SVGIG (reference sequence). CDR3 sequence: CAWVLTGGTGTQYF. The CDR3, as DNA: TGTGCCTGGGTCTTGACAGGGGGTACAGGGACCCAGTACTTC. The full variable domain, with the rest looked up from reference TRBV30 and TRBJ2-5, is SQTIHQWPATLVQPVGSPLSLECTVEGTSNPNLYWYRQAAGRGLQLLFYSVGIGQISSEVPQNLSASRPQDRQFILSSKKLLLSDSGFYLCAWVLTGGTGTQYFGPGTRLLVL.

The chain recombines TRBV5-1 with TRBJ2-3; a weak D match, TRBD2 (5 bases). Germline V CDR1 and CDR2: SGHRS, YFSETQ. Trimming cost V 0 bases and J 0 bases, with 8 bases left between them. This CDR3 is 15 amino acids long. The CDR3 bases are TGCGCCAGCAGCTTGGGGAGCGGAAGCACAGATACGCAGTATTTT. The encoded protein is CASSLGSGSTDTQYF.